The table lists the clone carrying this T cell receptor (beta chain) with many counts. Its antigen is not identified. The data were obtained in a study of glioma-infiltrating T cells. Study-wide findings and caveats: Gliomas, especially low-grade, showed above-expected tissue-blood divergence; non-neoplastic patients showed below. Only very few CDR3 sequences appeared in both tissue and blood.

Amplification of TCR alpha and beta CDR3 regions from RNA used iRepertoire nested multiplex PCR. For one-step reverse transcription and amplification, about 90-400 ng of tissue mRNA or PBMC total RNA was used. TCRdb re-derived calls from the multiplex PCR reads in MiXCR, one entry per CDR3 protein. The table has roughly 120,000 distinct CDR3 sequences, roughly 25% seen once; the top ten hold roughly 15%. Trimming left V 2 bases short and J 2 bases short, with 10 bases between. From germline, CDR1 is MNHEY and CDR2 SVGEGT. This CDR3 region has 15 residues. This TCR was recovered from a human donor with low-grade glioma or glioblastoma, undergoing nonglioma brain surgery, or in good health (not recorded which). The chain combines TRBV6-2 or TRBV6-3 with TRBJ1-3; D unresolved. Sequencing was done on a sample of glioma tissue, nonneoplastic brain tissue, or PBMCs (not recorded which). The CDR3 loop is CASSYRGSPGNTIYF. CDR3 DNA: TGTGCCAGCAGTTACCGAGGCAGCCCTGGAAACACCATATATTTT.